This T cell receptor beta chain was found in a study of cytomegalovirus exposure and HLA in healthy donors. Points from the study as a whole: It was reported that the classifier diagnosed cytomegalovirus status with high specificity and sensitivity in both the original and validation cohorts. First-cohort TCR clusters were later found to tend to co-occur in the 120 or so validation repertoires.

The CDR3 sequence is 17 residues long. Trimming removed 6 bases from V and 4 bases from J; junction bases left unmatched: 14. CDR1 is SNHLY and CDR2 is FYNNEI in the germline V gene. Here immunoSEQ multiplex PCR was the method, and the copy in TCRdb shows in-frame clones only, minus some. The sample has approximately 160,000 clones; roughly 90% are singletons. As regards this clone: What it binds is not known.

The receptor was derived from a man between 18 and 29 years old in good health and CMV-seropositive. The sample consisted of PBMCs. This rearrangement joins TRBV2 to TRBJ1-5; 8 bases line up with TRBD1. CDR3 region: CASREGPGGSVNQPQHF. Written as DNA, the CDR3 is TGTGCCAGCAGGGAGGGCCCAGGGGGCTCTGTTAATCAGCCCCAGCATTTT.